This TCR beta chain was identified during a study of early T cells in non-severe SARS-CoV-2 infection. TCRdb passed the 5' RACE reads through MiXCR, listing each CDR3 protein once. The sample consists of about 35,000 distinct CDR3 sequences, about 5% of them appearing once. The CDR3 length is 14 residues. The V and J ends lost 2 bases and 6 bases respectively, with 13 bases between them. This clonotype occurred many times. The chain joins TRBV12-3 or TRBV12-4 to TRBJ2-5, with D tentatively TRBD2 (5 bases). Sequenced input: whole blood. This TCR came from an adult who was a healthcare worker with PCR-confirmed SARS-CoV-2 infection or an uninfected control (not recorded which). The CDR3 loop reads CASSLRQYGKTQYF. The CDR3 DNA sequence: TGTGCCAGCAGTTTAAGGCAGTACGGGAAGACCCAGTACTTC.